This TCR beta chain originates from a study of somatic mutations in cytotoxic T cells in rheumatoid arthritis (dated by TCRdb to the late 2010s). In terms of the full investigation: Right after diagnosis and prior to the start of any treatment, roughly 33 ml EDTA of peripheral blood was drawn from patients. A FACSAria II or Sony SH800 was used to flow-sort some V beta antibody-stained T-cell populations at nearly 100% purity, and TCRB sequencing was also done on sorted V beta1+ cells. To characterize clonality, the study used TCRB deep sequencing while asking whether somatic mutations are carried by expanded CD8+ T-cell clones in newly diagnosed, untreated rheumatoid arthritis. TCRB deep sequencing covered about 60 patients with rheumatoid arthritis along with about 20 healthy controls. Patient and control groups had essentially identical median ages.

As concerns this clone: Its antigen is still unknown. Per-base quality was not reported, and no clone a single base away is much larger than it.

The immunoSEQ assay was applied to genomic DNA for TCRB CDR3 sequencing. The authors' analysis ran thus. Patient CD8+ clones larger than 1% were compared against published virus-specific TCRB sequences, and only a few matched. Nothing other than productive TCRB rearrangements was included in the analyses. Clonality was expressed as a Shannon entropy-based productive clonality index, with each clone defined by a unique TCRB CDR3 sequence. To calculate repertoire overlap between two samples, the template counts of each clone were considered relative to each sample's total templates. V-gene usage from TCRB sequencing and V-gene usage measured by flow cytometry were correlated (Spearman r of 0.6 to 0.7). Here the immuneACCESS table is served through TCRdb, limited to in-frame sequences with V and J called. Missing clones are a known gap in these copies; in checked studies unresolved V genes cover under half, and the rest lacks a known reason. Clone size and the V and J calls come from that table; the DNA yielded D and trimming. In all, the sample holds 20,000 or so clones, and over 75% of those were seen once. About a tenth of the sample belongs to the ten largest clones.

What the authors observed across the whole study: There was no significant difference in CD8+ T-cell clonality between rheumatoid arthritis patients and age-matched healthy controls. The largest CD8+ clone made up more than 20% of CD8+ cells in about an eighth of the roughly 65 patients, and blood and synovial fluid shared several identical CD8+ TCRB sequences. No adjustment for multiple comparisons was made for the slight TRBV07 underrepresentation in patients. An increase of CD8+ clonality with age was seen in patients (Spearman r ~ 0.53) but not in healthy controls. It was unknown which antigens the expanded CD8+ clones targeted, and their absence from virus-specific databases did not exclude viral specificity.

Flow cytometry confirmed the purity of CD4+ and CD8+ cells that had been isolated by positive magnetic bead selection on an AutoMACS. Clonal expansions were first screened by flow cytometry with a TCR V beta antibody panel, then characterized by TCRB deep sequencing of sorted CD8+ fractions. Peripheral blood mononuclear cells were isolated by Ficoll-Paque PLUS density gradient separation. Nucleospin Tissue or Tissue XS kits were used to extract DNA from CD4-enriched, CD8-enriched or PBMC samples, and a Qubit 2.0 fluorometer was used for quantification. The CDR3 measures 14 amino acids from cysteine to phenylalanine. Just the 42-base CDR3 DNA is kept, in frame starting at base 1. Looking up the germline V gene (reference sequence) yields CDR1 SGHNT and CDR2 YYREEE. V is cut by 6 bases and J by 1 base, and the space between the germline ends is 13 bases.

This clonotype was sampled from a man between 18 and 35 years old with rheumatoid arthritis. The V gene is TRBV5-4 and the J gene is TRBJ1-1, with no confident D gene call. Sequenced sample: CD8+ T cells sorted from blood. The DNA sequence is as follows: TGTGCCAGCACCCCCTTCCCCGGGAACACTGAAGCTTTCTTT. It is translated as CASTPFPGNTEAFF.